The next 20 T cell receptor beta chains were all read from a single sample in a study of blood T cell repertoires in COVID-19. Measured with immunoSEQ multiplex PCR; TCRdb has only the in-frame clones, and not every one. The repertoire holds 350,000 to 450,000 clones, with roughly 86% as singletons. Input material: PBMCs or T cells enriched from blood (not recorded which). These receptors came from a woman aged 30 to 39 who had recovered from COVID-19.

The chain couples TRBV27 to TRBJ1-6; tentative D call: TRBD1 (6 bases). Germline loops: CDR1 MNHEY, CDR2 SMNVEV (reference sequence). The CDR3 covers 17 residues. The V end lost 3 bases, the J end lost 7 bases, and 19 bases lay between the germline ends. The CDR3 coding sequence is TGTGCCAGCAGTTTGCTCGGTGGGGGGGCGCGGAATTCACCCCTCCACTTT. It encodes CASSLLGGGARNSPLHF.

The chain links TRBV6-2 or TRBV6-3 to TRBJ1-1; no definite D call. Trimming cost V 0 bases and J 0 bases, with 14 bases left between them. CDR3 length: 17 amino acids. Germline values: CDR1 MNHEY, CDR2 SVGEGT. In DNA, the CDR3 is TGTGCCAGCAGTTACTCTGCTCGAGTCCGAATGAACACTGAAGCTTTCTTT. This translates into CASSYSARVRMNTEAFF.

The chain carries TRBV7-9 and TRBJ1-3, with TRBD1 identical over 12 bases. CDR3 length equals 18 residues. Germline CDR1 and CDR2: SEHNR and FQNEAQ (reference sequence). The J segment lost 1 base and the V segment lost 5 bases, leaving 9 bases of the junction unmatched. CDR3 residues: CASSHFRDRGQSGNTIYF. Written as DNA, the CDR3 is TGTGCCAGCAGCCATTTCCGGGACAGGGGGCAATCTGGAAACACCATATATTTT.

CDR3: CASSYQGSYGYTF. Here the CDR3 DNA reads TGTGCCAGCAGTTATCAGGGGAGCTATGGCTACACCTTC. The chain uses TRBV6-5 and TRBJ1-2, with a possible D match to TRBD1 (6 bases). CDR1 and CDR2 from the germline V gene are MNHEY and SVGAGI. This CDR3 comprises 13 residues. With 3 bases removed from V and 4 bases from J, the gap between germline ends came to 9 bases.

V gene TRBV10-2 combines with J gene TRBJ1-5; D remains ambiguous. The CDR3 runs to 13 residues. Germline V gene lookup returns CDR1 WSHSY and CDR2 SAAADI. The germline V and J ends were trimmed by 5 bases and 0 bases, with 5 bases remaining between them. The chain's CDR3 is CASSLISNQPQHF. The CDR3 DNA follows: TGCGCCAGCAGTCTTATTAGCAATCAGCCCCAGCATTTT.

The genes are TRBV13 and TRBJ2-3; D remains unclear. The CDR3 loop spans 13 amino acids. Germline CDR1 PRHDT, CDR2 FYEKMQ (reference sequence). Trimming removed 2 bases from V and 1 base from J, with 4 bases in between. The CDR3 protein is CASSLRGTDTQYF. In DNA form, the CDR3 reads TGTGCCAGCAGCTTACGAGGCACAGATACGCAGTATTTT.

The V and J genes are TRBV12-5 and TRBJ1-1; no reliable D call. Per the germline V gene, CDR1 is LGHNT and CDR2 is FRNRAP. The CDR3 covers 13 residues. Trimming pared 4 bases from V and 8 bases from J, leaving 14 bases between. The CDR3 region is CASGYSSVVEAFF. The CDR3 nucleotides read TGTGCTAGTGGTTACTCGAGCGTCGTCGAAGCTTTCTTT. Complete variable domain (other parts from reference TRBV12-5 and TRBJ1-1): DARVTQTPRHKVTEMGQEVTMRCQPILGHNTVFWYRQTMMQGLELLAYFRNRAPLDDSGMPKDRFSAEMPDATLATLKIQPSEPRDSAVYFCASGYSSVVEAFFGQGTRLTVV.

The chain joins TRBV5-1 to TRBJ2-3; 8 bases are a match to TRBD2. CDR1 SGHRS and CDR2 YFSETQ come from the germline V gene. The CDR3 extends over 17 amino acids. The trim removed 3 bases at V and 0 bases at J, leaving 9 bases unmatched. CDR3 in amino acids: CASSSSRGGGSTDTQYF. The DNA of the CDR3 is TGCGCCAGCAGCTCCTCTCGGGGCGGGGGGAGCACAGATACGCAGTATTTT. Full variable domain (remainder filled in from reference TRBV5-1 and TRBJ2-3): KAGVTQTPRYLIKTRGQQVTLSCSPISGHRSVSWYQQTPGQGLQFLFEYFSETQRNKGNFPGRFSGRQFSNSRSEMNVSTLELGDSALYLCASSSSRGGGSTDTQYFGPGTRLTVL.

The chain is built from TRBV5-1 and TRBJ1-3; possible D gene TRBD1, 6 bases. V was shortened by 2 bases and J by 0 bases, with 12 bases between the two germline ends. This CDR3 region has 16 residues. Germline lookup yields CDR1 SGHRS and CDR2 YFSETQ. CDR3 in DNA: TGCGCCAGCAGCTTTTCAGGGGTTGGCTCTGGAAACACCATATATTTT. It yields the protein CASSFSGVGSGNTIYF.

This chain uses TRBV28 with TRBJ1-1; tentatively, D is TRBD1 (6 bases). This CDR3 comprises 14 residues. Germline V gene data show CDR1 as MDHEN and CDR2 as SYDVKM. With 7 bases removed from V and 1 base from J, the gap between germline ends came to 13 bases. Here the CDR3 DNA reads TGTGCCAGCACCGAGACAGGCTGGAACACTGAAGCTTTCTTT. It encodes CASTETGWNTEAFF.

The chain recombines TRBV7-2 with TRBJ2-7; 8 bases are shared with TRBD1. Per the germline V gene, CDR1 is SGHTA and CDR2 is FQGNSA. This CDR3 contains 15 residues. The junction had 9 bases not matched to a gene; V was cut back by 3 bases and J by 5 bases. Here the CDR3 reads CASSFSGQGLHEQYF. DNA for the CDR3: TGTGCCAGCAGCTTTTCCGGACAGGGTCTCCACGAGCAGTACTTC.

This chain connects TRBV7-9 to TRBJ1-1; D gene uncertain. CDR3 length: 12 residues. Trimming removed 5 bases at V and 4 bases at J, with 8 bases between. The V gene's germline CDR1 is SEHNR and CDR2 FQNEAQ (reference sequence). CDR3 sequence (DNA): TGTGCCAGCAGCCGGGATCTCACTGAAGCTTTCTTT. It specifies CASSRDLTEAFF.

This clone was counted a single time. The chain combines TRBV7-2 with TRBJ1-2; D is possibly TRBD1 (6 bases). The CDR3 extends over 13 amino acids. Germline lookup yields CDR1 SGHTA and CDR2 FQGNSA. Trimming removed 1 base from V and 8 bases from J, with 11 bases in between. The CDR3 bases are TGTGCCAGCAGCTTAGTCCAGGGGATGGGCTACACCTTC. Its protein is CASSLVQGMGYTF. Using reference TRBV7-2 and TRBJ1-2 for the parts outside the CDR3, the full variable domain is GAGVSQSPSNKVTEKGKDVELRCDPISGHTALYWYRQSLGQGLEFLIYFQGNSAPDKSGLPSDRFSAERTGGSVSTLTIQRTQQEDSAVYLCASSLVQGMGYTFGSGTRLTVV.

The V call is TRBV14, the J call TRBJ2-3; 11 bases align to TRBD2. Germline CDR1 SGHDN, CDR2 FVKESK. The V segment lost 5 bases and the J segment 4 bases; nucleotides outside the gene matches: 8. The CDR3 totals 16 residues. The CDR3 bases are TGTGCCAGCAGCTCTCTTCCGGGACTAGCGGCAGATACGCAGTATTTT. Translated, it gives CASSSLPGLAADTQYF.

The chain couples TRBV27 to TRBJ2-7, with 8 positions matching TRBD1. The germline CDR1 and CDR2 sequences are MNHEY and SMNVEV (reference sequence). Germline trimming cut 7 bases from V and 7 bases from J; bases unmatched to any gene: 12. The CDR3 consists of 14 residues. CDR3 coding DNA: TGTGCCAGCACCTTTGGCACAGGGGGTGGAGAGCAGTACTTC. It yields the protein CASTFGTGGGEQYF.

The gene calls are TRBV3-1 (or the pseudogene TRBV3-2) and TRBJ1-6; D is uncertain. The CDR3 has 16 residues. The ends were cut back, 4 bases at V and 0 bases at J, with 10 bases in the middle. CDR1 is LGHDT, CDR2 YNNKEL, per germline (reference sequence). The CDR3, as DNA: TGTGCCAGCAGCCCAGACCGTAGCTCCTATAATTCACCCCTCCACTTT. The encoded protein is CASSPDRSSYNSPLHF.

The rearrangement links TRBV6-5 to TRBJ1-1; TRBD1 agrees at 10 bases. The CDR3 length is 12 residues. Looked up from germline, CDR1 is MNHEY and CDR2 is SVGAGI. J lost 10 bases, V lost 6 bases, and 5 bases had no gene match. The CDR3 reads CASRRQGASAFF. In DNA, the CDR3 is TGTGCCAGCAGACGACAGGGGGCGTCAGCTTTCTTT.

The genes are TRBV19 and TRBJ2-5; 7 bases are shared with TRBD2. The V segment lost 10 bases and the J segment 7 bases; nucleotides outside the gene matches: 12. CDR1 is LNHDA and CDR2 is SQIVND in the germline V gene (reference sequence). The CDR3 has 13 residues. The CDR3 DNA reads as TGTGCCACCGCAGGTAGCGGGTTCGGGACCCAGTACTTC. This sequence encodes CATAGSGFGTQYF. Drawing the rest from reference TRBV19 and TRBJ2-5, the complete variable domain is DGGITQSPKYLFRKEGQNVTLSCEQNLNHDAMYWYRQDPGQGLRLIYYSQIVNDFQKGDIAEGYSVSREKKESFPLTVTSAQKNPTAFYLCATAGSGFGTQYFGPGTRLLVL.

The gene calls are TRBV7-2 and TRBJ1-1, with D possibly matching TRBD1 (6 bases). This CDR3 spans 18 amino acids. Germline-derived CDR1 and CDR2 are SGHTA and FQGNSA. Trimming took off 0 bases at V and 1 base at J, with 18 bases between the two ends. The CDR3 nucleotides read TGTGCCAGCAGCTTAGCTTGGGGGAGGGGGGCCAAGAACACTGAAGCTTTCTTT. Its protein product is CASSLAWGRGAKNTEAFF.

The chain uses TRBV19 and TRBJ2-2, with TRBD1 matching over 7 bases. V lost 4 bases, J lost 1 base, and 6 bases stayed unmatched. CDR1 and CDR2 (germline): LNHDA, SQIVND (reference sequence). This CDR3 has 16 residues. CDR3 bases: TGTGCCAGTAGTACGTGGGACAGCCTGAACACCGGGGAGCTGTTTTTT. Amino acid sequence: CASSTWDSLNTGELFF.